The 7 T cell receptor beta chains presented below share a single source sample, sequenced in a study of cytomegalovirus exposure and HLA in healthy donors. Only in-frame clones appear in the TCRdb table, and some are missing; sequencing was by immunoSEQ multiplex PCR. Among tens of thousands of clones listed, 96% were seen once. The sample taken for sequencing was PBMCs. All receptors derive from a woman aged 18-30 years in good health and CMV-seronegative.

The chain employs TRBV18 and TRBJ2-7; TRBD2 aligns across 7 bases. This CDR3 region has 14 residues. CDR1 is KGHSH, CDR2 LQKENI, per germline. Trimming cost V 2 bases and J 3 bases; bases outside gene matches: 4. CDR3 nucleotides: TGTGCCAGCTCACCAGGGAGGGCCCTCTACGAGCAGTACTTC. Residues: CASSPGRALYEQYF.

The J gene is TRBJ2-5, the V gene TRBV10-3, with D possibly TRBD2 on 5 matching bases. The CDR3 runs 13 residues. Trimming cost V 5 bases and J 2 bases, with 9 bases left between them. Germline values: CDR1 ENHRY, CDR2 SYGVKD. CDR3 region: CAISRTGQETQYF. The CDR3 nucleotides are TGTGCCATCAGTAGGACGGGGCAAGAGACCCAGTACTTC.

The chain employs TRBV28 and TRBJ2-5, with TRBD2 matching over 8 bases. Per germline, CDR1 MDHEN and CDR2 SYDVKM. J gave up 1 base and V 6 bases, and 7 bases lay outside the gene matches. The CDR3 totals 15 residues. The CDR3 nucleotides are TGTGCCAGCAGCCCTAACGGGGGGGCCCAAGAGACCCAGTACTTC. It translates to CASSPNGGAQETQYF. Together with reference TRBV28 and TRBJ2-5, the CDR3 gives the full variable domain: DVKVTQSSRYLVKRTGEKVFLECVQDMDHENMFWYRQDPGLGLRLIYFSYDVKMKEKGDIPEGYSVSREKKERFSLILESASTNQTSMYLCASSPNGGAQETQYFGPGTRLLVL.

This chain links TRBV7-9 with TRBJ1-1; 8 nucleotides match TRBD1. With V trimmed by 4 bases and J by 0 bases, 10 bases remained unmatched. The CDR3 length is 17 residues. Germline CDR1 reads SEHNR; CDR2 reads FQNEAQ (reference sequence). The CDR3 loop reads CASSSPPRQGMNTEAFF. In DNA form, the CDR3 reads TGTGCCAGCAGCTCACCTCCGAGACAGGGGATGAACACTGAAGCTTTCTTT.

A single count supports this clone. The V call is TRBV7-8, the J call TRBJ1-1; the D gene is possibly TRBD1 (5 bases). V was trimmed by 1 base and J by 5 bases, leaving 8 bases between them. CDR3 length: 13 amino acids. CDR1 and CDR2 (germline): SGHVS, FQNEAQ. The CDR3 is CASSLGSGTEAFF. The CDR3 region has the DNA TGTGCCAGCAGCTTAGGATCAGGGACTGAAGCTTTCTTT.

The V gene is TRBV29-1, the J gene TRBJ1-1, with 9 bases lining up with TRBD1. CDR1 is SQVTM, CDR2 ANQGSEA, per germline. The CDR3 spans 14 residues. The J segment lost 5 bases and the V segment lost 2 bases, leaving 6 bases of the junction unmatched. CDR3: CSVENRGRWTEAFF. The CDR3 DNA reads TGCAGCGTTGAAAACAGGGGGCGTTGGACTGAAGCTTTCTTT.

V usage is TRBV5-1 and J usage is TRBJ2-1, with 8 bases identical to TRBD2. Germline V gives CDR1 SGHRS, CDR2 YFSETQ. CDR3 length: 14 amino acids. V shed 4 bases and J 2 bases; nucleotides not matched to a gene: 2. CDR3 region: CASSPGGAYNEQFF. CDR3 bases: TGCGCCAGCAGCCCGGGGGGGGCCTACAATGAGCAGTTCTTC.